A selection of T cell receptor beta chains follows, all from one sample in a study of blood T cell repertoires in COVID-19. Here immunoSEQ multiplex PCR was the method, and the copy in TCRdb shows in-frame clones only, minus some. The sample lists about 65,000 clones, over 85% occurring once. The sequenced sample consisted of peripheral blood. Receptors were obtained from a man between 65 and 80 years old with active COVID-19. Each CDR3 is given with its conserved first and last residue. The D gene is left open where the match is weak. Part of the rows lack a size; the others show once, few, many or a class for expanded clones.

>TRBV18|.|TRBJ2-1|.
CASSPRVLSSDYNEQFF
TGTGCCAGCTCACCACGTGTTTTGTCTAGCGACTACAATGAGCAGTTCTTC
>TRBV7-8|.|TRBJ1-2|.
CASSLDRYYGYTF
TGTGCCAGCAGCTTAGACAGATACTATGGCTACACCTTC
>TRBV5-1|.|TRBJ1-1|TRBD1
CASRPGQGPEAFF
TGCGCCAGCAGACCGGGACAGGGGCCTGAAGCTTTCTTT
>TRBV25-1|once|TRBJ1-6|.
CASSVGPNSPLHF
TGTGCCAGCAGTGTGGGCCCTAATTCACCCCTCCACTTT
>TRBV9|once|TRBJ2-3|.
CASSVVGGSTDTQYF
TGTGCCAGCAGCGTAGTTGGCGGAAGCACAGATACGCAGTATTTT
>TRBV7-2|.|TRBJ2-7|TRBD1
CASSLGGQGSYEQYF
TGTGCCAGCAGCTTAGGGGGACAGGGGTCCTACGAGCAGTACTTC
>TRBV21-1|.|TRBJ2-1|.
CASSKAEDRYNEQFF
TGTGCCAGCAGCAAAGCGGAAGACAGGTACAATGAGCAGTTCTTC
>TRBV4-1|.|TRBJ1-1|.
CASSQEAQTGRNTEAFF
TGCGCCAGCAGCCAAGAGGCCCAGACAGGTCGGAACACTGAAGCTTTCTTT
>TRBV29-1|.|TRBJ1-2|.
CSVEARYGYTF
TGCAGCGTTGAAGCGCGCTATGGCTACACCTTC
>TRBV5-6|.|TRBJ2-1|.
CASFFGLTSPSYNEQFF
TGTGCCAGCTTTTTCGGACTGACCTCACCCTCCTACAATGAGCAGTTCTTC
>TRBV7-9|.|TRBJ2-1|.
CASSHQLFPENEQFF
TGTGCCAGCAGCCATCAGTTATTCCCTGAAAATGAGCAGTTCTTC
>TRBV21-1|.|TRBJ1-2|.
CASSDSGTRRANYGYTF
TGTGCCAGCAGCGACTCCGGGACAAGGCGGGCTAACTATGGCTACACCTTC
>TRBV13|.|TRBJ2-2|.
CASSPGVLGAGELFF
TGTGCCAGCAGCCCAGGGGTTTTAGGTGCCGGGGAGCTGTTTTTT
>TRBV9|.|TRBJ2-3|.
CASNPGYSTDTQYF
TGTGCCAGCAACCCGGGGTATAGCACAGATACGCAGTATTTT
>TRBV14|.|TRBJ1-2|.
CASSQAISNYGYTF
TGTGCCAGCAGCCAAGCCATTTCTAACTATGGCTACACCTTC
>TRBV10-3|.|TRBJ2-7|.
CAGQRPGSYEQYF
TGTGCCGGCCAGCGTCCGGGATCCTACGAGCAGTACTTC
>TRBV2|.|TRBJ2-1|TRBD2
CASSAQAGGSEQFF
TGTGCCAGCAGTGCACAAGCGGGGGGGAGTGAGCAGTTCTTC
>TRBV28|.|TRBJ2-1|TRBD2
CASSLTSGTSYNEQFF
TGTGCCAGCAGTTTGACTAGCGGAACCTCCTACAATGAGCAGTTCTTC
>TRBV7-5|.|TRBJ2-7|.
CARSGSQGVHLGQYF
TGTGCCAGAAGCGGCAGCCAGGGGGTCCATCTCGGGCAGTACTTC
>TRBV14|.|TRBJ2-3|.
CASSLQGTDTQYF
TGTGCCAGCAGCCTACAGGGTACAGATACGCAGTATTTT
>TRBV18|once|TRBJ1-1|TRBD1
CASSPQFDRGNTEAFF
TGTGCCAGCTCACCACAGTTTGACAGGGGAAACACTGAAGCTTTCTTT
>TRBV9|.|TRBJ2-2|TRBD2
CASSVVASGGPNTGELFF
TGTGCCAGCAGCGTAGTGGCTAGCGGGGGGCCGAACACCGGGGAGCTGTTTTTT
>TRBV15|once|TRBJ1-1|TRBD1
CATSRGDRDLNTEAFF
TGTGCCACCAGCAGAGGGGACAGGGATTTGAACACTGAAGCTTTCTTT
>TRBV7-6|.|TRBJ1-1|.
CASSLASGVNTEAFF
TGTGCCAGCAGCTTAGCGAGCGGGGTGAACACTGAAGCTTTCTTT
>TRBV23-1|.|TRBJ2-5|.
CASSPTSVETQYF
TGCGCCAGCAGTCCTACTAGTGTGGAGACCCAGTACTTC
>TRBV4-2|few|TRBJ2-3|TRBD2
CASSQRGGREDTQYF
TGTGCCAGCAGCCAGCGGGGGGGCCGTGAAGATACGCAGTATTTT
>TRBV4-2|.|TRBJ2-5|TRBD1
CASSHTGTGFSPETQYF
TGTGCCAGCAGCCATACCGGGACAGGATTTTCCCCAGAGACCCAGTACTTC
>TRBV9|.|TRBJ2-2|TRBD2
CASSISLAGVNTGELFF
TGTGCCAGCAGCATCTCCCTAGCGGGGGTGAACACCGGGGAGCTGTTTTTT
>TRBV15|.|TRBJ1-5|TRBD1
CATSRDTTGGLQPQHF
TGTGCCACCAGCAGAGATACCACAGGGGGACTTCAGCCCCAGCATTTT
>TRBV7-7|.|TRBJ2-7|TRBD2
CASSPGLAGSGAEQYF
TGTGCTAGCAGCCCCGGACTAGCGGGGTCAGGGGCCGAGCAGTACTTC
>TRBV6-9|.|TRBJ2-1|TRBD2
CASSPGLAGPYNEQFF
TGTGCCAGCAGTCCGGGACTAGCGGGGCCATACAATGAGCAGTTCTTC
>TRBV9|.|TRBJ2-1|TRBD2
CASSVVTGEGEQFF
TGTGCCAGCAGCGTAGTAACGGGGGAGGGTGAGCAGTTCTTC
>TRBV18|once|TRBJ2-5|TRBD2
CASSLPGLAEETQYF
TGTGCCAGCTCGCTACCGGGACTAGCGGAAGAGACCCAGTACTTC
>TRBV27|.|TRBJ2-5|.
CASSPKQGRETQYF
TGTGCCAGCAGCCCAAAACAGGGTCGGGAGACCCAGTACTTC
>TRBV28|.|TRBJ2-7|.
CASSSGVYEQYF
TGTGCCAGCTCCTCAGGGGTTTACGAGCAGTACTTC
>TRBV11-3|.|TRBJ1-3|.
CASSSPRGRRLSGNTIYF
TGTGCCAGCAGCTCCCCCCGTGGGAGACGGCTCTCTGGAAACACCATATATTTT
>TRBV10-3|.|TRBJ1-1|.
CAISERLGNTEAFF
TGTGCCATCAGTGAACGACTAGGGAACACTGAAGCTTTCTTT
>TRBV7-2|once|TRBJ1-4|TRBD1
CASSSPGQGGEKLFF
TGTGCCAGCAGCTCTCCGGGACAGGGTGGGGAAAAACTGTTTTTT
>TRBV11-3|.|TRBJ2-1|TRBD1
CASSLGGTDKTRLGQFF
TGTGCCAGCAGCTTAGGAGGGACAGATAAAACTCGGCTTGGGCAGTTCTTC
>TRBV6-1|.|TRBJ2-7|.
CASSEAQAVAEQYF
TGTGCCAGCAGTGAAGCGCAGGCTGTGGCCGAGCAGTACTTC
>TRBV18|.|TRBJ2-7|.
CASSPAQGTEQYF
TGTGCCAGCTCACCGGCACAGGGAACCGAGCAGTACTTC